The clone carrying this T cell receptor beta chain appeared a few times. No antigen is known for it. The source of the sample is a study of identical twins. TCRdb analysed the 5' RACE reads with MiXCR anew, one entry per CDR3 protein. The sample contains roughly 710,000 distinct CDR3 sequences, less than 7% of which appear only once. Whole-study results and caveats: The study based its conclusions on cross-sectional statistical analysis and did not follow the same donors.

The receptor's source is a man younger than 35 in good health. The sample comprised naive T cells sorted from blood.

The CDR3 loop reads CASSRPGTDTQYF. The CDR3 DNA reads as TGTGCCAGCAGCCGGCCCGGCACAGATACGCAGTATTTT. The chain has TRBV14 and TRBJ2-3; D uncertain. CDR1 and CDR2 (germline): SGHDN, FVKESK. The CDR3 spans 13 residues. V dropped 4 bases and J dropped 1 base, with 6 bases sitting between them.